This T cell receptor (beta chain) originates from a study of T-cell memory formation after mild COVID-19. Study-level points and caveats: Memory cells collected pre-infection included some clones that later responded, suggesting cross-reactive memory joined.

This clonotype occurred a few times. The target antigen is unknown. From 5'RACE with constant-segment primers came TCR alpha and TCR beta cDNA libraries that carried sample barcodes and UMIs. TCRdb analysed the 5' RACE reads with MiXCR anew, one entry per CDR3 protein. The sample records roughly 170,000 distinct CDR3 sequences, around a sixth being singletons. Germline assignment: CDR1 KGHDR and CDR2 SFDVKD. This CDR3 has 16 amino acids. J lost 4 bases, V lost 3 bases, and 6 bases had no gene match. The chain employs TRBV24-1 and TRBJ2-2, with TRBD2 matching over 8 bases. The sample taken for sequencing was PBMCs or a T cell subset sorted from them (not recorded which). This TCR derives from a man younger than 35 who had mild COVID-19 (a few samples of this study predate the infection). Cell type and time point are not known. CDR3 loop: CATSDPGRGGTGELFF. CDR3 bases: TGTGCCACCAGTGATCCCGGTCGGGGGGGCACCGGGGAGCTGTTTTTT.